Presented here are 31 T cell receptor beta chains from one specimen sequenced in a study of blood T cell repertoires in COVID-19. TCRdb's table, derived via immunoSEQ multiplex PCR, lists solely in-frame clones and lacks some. The data show approximately 100,000 clones, with approximately 84% seen just once and less than 2.5% held by the top ten. The source material was peripheral blood. These TCRs come from a human donor in a cohort sampled during active COVID-19.

V and J are TRBV3-1 (or the pseudogene TRBV3-2) and TRBJ2-7; 7 bases are a match to TRBD1. This CDR3 spans 14 amino acids. V shed 4 bases, J shed 4 bases, and the junction held 7 bases outside the gene matches. Germline CDR1 LGHDT, CDR2 YNNKEL (reference sequence). CDR3 DNA sequence: TGTGCCAGCAGCCGGCGATTACAGGGGTACGAGCAGTACTTC. The encoded protein is CASSRRLQGYEQYF.

This rearrangement joins TRBV3-1 (or the pseudogene TRBV3-2) to TRBJ1-5; TRBD1 aligns across 7 bases. Germline assignment: CDR1 LGHDT and CDR2 YNNKEL (reference sequence). J gave up 0 bases and V 0 bases, and 8 bases lay outside the gene matches. The CDR3 runs 18 residues. The CDR3 reads CASSQEGDSKYSNQPQHF. CDR3 coding DNA: TGTGCCAGCAGCCAAGAGGGGGACAGCAAGTATAGCAATCAGCCCCAGCATTTT.

The chain carries TRBV28 and TRBJ2-7, with D possibly being TRBD2 (6 bases). Trimming took off 5 bases at V and 2 bases at J, with 25 bases between the two ends. There are 18 residues in the CDR3. Germline assignment: CDR1 MDHEN and CDR2 SYDVKM. The CDR3 loop reads CASSLANPPGLPAYEQYF. CDR3 in DNA: TGTGCCAGCAGTCTTGCCAACCCCCCGGGACTTCCAGCCTACGAGCAGTACTTC.

The genes are TRBV7-9 and TRBJ2-5; no firm D call. The CDR3 covers 13 residues. Looked up from germline, CDR1 is SEHNR and CDR2 is FQNEAQ (reference sequence). Trimming left V 4 bases short and J 5 bases short, with 11 bases between. The CDR3 coding sequence is TGTGCCAGCAGCTCGAGCTTCGGGGAGACCCAGTACTTC. Its translation: CASSSSFGETQYF.

The genes are TRBV2 and TRBJ1-3; 9 positions match TRBD1. The CDR3 contains 17 residues. V was pared by 3 bases and J by 0 bases, with 6 bases of the junction left unmatched. Germline CDR1 SNHLY, CDR2 FYNNEI. CDR3 loop: CASSERGTGYSGNTIYF. The CDR3 nucleotides read TGTGCCAGCAGTGAGAGAGGGACAGGGTACTCTGGAAACACCATATATTTT.

The rearrangement joins TRBV18 to TRBJ1-1; D remains unclear. Per germline, CDR1 KGHSH and CDR2 LQKENI. CDR3 length: 12 amino acids. V dropped 5 bases and J dropped 4 bases, with 8 bases sitting between them. The DNA for the CDR3 is TGTGCCAGCTCAGAGGTGAGCACTGAAGCTTTCTTT. Its translation is CASSEVSTEAFF. The entire variable domain, with the rest obtained from reference TRBV18 and TRBJ1-1, is as follows: NAGVMQNPRHLVRRRGQEARLRCSPMKGHSHVYWYRQLPEEGLKFMVYLQKENIIDESGMPKERFSAEFPKEGPSILRIQQVVRGDSAAYFCASSEVSTEAFFGQGTRLTVV.

V usage is TRBV4-1 and J usage is TRBJ2-1; 11 nucleotides agree with TRBD2. The CDR3 totals 15 residues. CDR1 is MGHRA, CDR2 YSYEKL, per germline. Losses at the gene ends were 3 bases for V and 9 bases for J; bases not matched to a gene: 7. The CDR3 spells CASSQGLAVLGEQFF. The CDR3 nucleotides read TGCGCCAGCAGCCAGGGACTAGCGGTACTGGGTGAGCAGTTCTTC.

The chain employs TRBV5-1 and TRBJ2-1; possibly TRBD2 for D (6 bases). V lost 2 bases and J lost 4, with 10 bases in between. The CDR3 runs to 14 residues. The germline V gene encodes CDR1 SGHRS and CDR2 YFSETQ. Written as DNA, the CDR3 is TGCGCCAGCAGCTTAGCGCGGGGTTACAATGAGCAGTTCTTC. Protein sequence: CASSLARGYNEQFF.

The gene calls are TRBV3-1 (or the pseudogene TRBV3-2) and TRBJ2-7; TRBD2 might be the D (6 bases). The CDR3 runs 14 residues. Looked up from germline, CDR1 is LGHDT and CDR2 is YNNKEL (reference sequence). Trimming cost V 1 base and J 7 bases, with 14 bases left between them. CDR3 DNA: TGTGCCAGCAGCCAAGCGGCCATCCGGGGGGAGCAGTACTTC. Amino acid sequence: CASSQAAIRGEQYF.

V is TRBV6-5 and J is TRBJ1-2; the D is unclear. V shed 4 bases and J shed 3 bases, with 9 bases lying between them. The CDR3 is 13 amino acids. Germline lookup yields CDR1 MNHEY and CDR2 SVGAGI. CDR3 sequence: CASSLQLYYGYTF. In nucleotides, the CDR3 is TGTGCCAGCAGTTTACAGCTTTACTATGGCTACACCTTC.

The chain recombines TRBV9 with TRBJ1-6; TRBD1 agrees at 7 bases. Germline trimming cut 5 bases from V and 7 bases from J; bases unmatched to any gene: 6. The CDR3 sequence is 14 residues long. Germline V gives CDR1 SGDLS, CDR2 YYNGEE. CDR3 in amino acids: CASRRQGENSPLHF. The DNA for the CDR3 is TGTGCCAGCAGACGACAGGGAGAAAATTCACCCCTCCACTTT.

The rearrangement uses TRBV5-4 and TRBJ2-2; the D gene is possibly TRBD2 (5 bases). The CDR3 is 15 residues long. Per germline, CDR1 SGHNT and CDR2 YYREEE (reference sequence). V shed 0 bases and J shed 2 bases, with 8 bases lying between them. This CDR3 reads CASSLAPSNTGELFF. CDR3 nucleotides: TGTGCCAGCAGCTTGGCTCCTAGCAACACCGGGGAGCTGTTTTTT. Looking up the rest from reference TRBV5-4 and TRBJ2-2 gives the full variable domain: ETGVTQSPTHLIKTRGQQVTLRCSSQSGHNTVSWYQQALGQGPQFIFQYYREEENGRGNFPPRFSGLQFPNYSSELNVNALELDDSALYLCASSLAPSNTGELFFGEGSRLTVL.

V usage is TRBV21-1 and J usage is TRBJ2-1; TRBD1, the D gene given by the table, was not confirmed from the DNA. TRBV21-1 is annotated as a pseudogene. The CDR3 spans 18 residues. CDR3 in amino acids: CASSLSTGETTPYNEQFF. CDR3 DNA: TGTGCCAGCAGCCTTAGTACAGGGGAGACTACCCCCTACAATGAGCAGTTCTTC.

The chain couples TRBV18 to TRBJ2-7, with TRBD2 matching over 14 bases. V lost 3 bases to trimming and J lost 1 base; unmatched junction nucleotides: 5. There are 17 residues in the CDR3. The germline gives CDR1 KGHSH, CDR2 LQKENI. CDR3 region: CASSPRGLAGGSYEQYF. The DNA of the CDR3 is TGTGCCAGCTCACCCCGTGGACTAGCGGGAGGATCCTACGAGCAGTACTTC.

The CDR3: CASRQRGGEDTQYF. The CDR3 coding sequence is TGCGCCAGCAGACAGCGGGGAGGGGAAGATACGCAGTATTTT. The chain joins TRBV10-2 to TRBJ2-3; 7 bases map to TRBD2. The CDR3 spans 14 residues. The germline gives CDR1 WSHSY, CDR2 SAAADI. After removal of 6 bases from V and 5 bases from J, the junction contained 8 bases not matched to a gene.

The rearrangement joins TRBV11-2 to TRBJ1-1; D call uncertain. Trimming pared 2 bases from V and 2 bases from J, leaving 12 bases between. Germline V lookup: CDR1 SGHAT, CDR2 FQNNGV. The CDR3 sequence is 15 residues long. CDR3: CASSLSPSLNTEAFF. Written as DNA, the CDR3 is TGTGCCAGCAGCTTAAGCCCATCCCTCAACACTGAAGCTTTCTTT.

On this clone: The same CDR3 can be traced to other DNA sequences in this sample. This rearrangement joins TRBV5-4 to TRBJ2-5, with D tentatively TRBD2 (6 bases). The germline V gene encodes CDR1 SGHNT and CDR2 YYREEE (reference sequence). This CDR3 region has 13 residues. V lost 0 bases and J 4 bases, leaving 7 bases between the germline ends. The CDR3 loop reads CASSLGGGETQYF. CDR3 nucleotides: TGTGCCAGCAGCTTGGGGGGAGGAGAGACCCAGTACTTC. The entire variable domain, with the rest obtained from reference TRBV5-4 and TRBJ2-5, is as follows: ETGVTQSPTHLIKTRGQQVTLRCSSQSGHNTVSWYQQALGQGPQFIFQYYREEENGRGNFPPRFSGLQFPNYSSELNVNALELDDSALYLCASSLGGGETQYFGPGTRLLVL.

The chain employs TRBV4-2 and TRBJ1-4, with a weak D call TRBD1 (6 bases). CDR3 size: 16 residues. Germline lookup yields CDR1 LGHNA and CDR2 YNFKEQ. The ends were cut back, 5 bases at V and 2 bases at J, with 15 bases in the middle. CDR3 coding DNA: TGTGCCAGCAGCAAAGGAGGGGGTGGTACTAATGAAAAACTGTTTTTT. Amino acids: CASSKGGGGTNEKLFF.

The chain carries TRBV20-1 and TRBJ1-1; no clear D gene. V was clipped by 0 bases and J by 6 bases, with 5 bases between them. The V gene's germline CDR1 is DFQATT and CDR2 SNEGSKA (reference sequence). There are 11 residues in the CDR3. Here the CDR3 reads CSAREGAEAFF. The DNA for the CDR3 is TGCAGTGCTAGAGAGGGCGCTGAAGCTTTCTTT.

This chain joins TRBV19 and TRBJ1-5, with D unresolved. Germline CDR1 LNHDA, CDR2 SQIVND (reference sequence). V dropped 0 bases and J dropped 5 bases, with 5 bases sitting between them. The CDR3 runs 13 residues. CDR3 nucleotides: TGTGCCAGTAGTATAGATTCCGATCAGCCCCAGCATTTT. Translation: CASSIDSDQPQHF. Based on the CDR3 plus reference TRBV19 and TRBJ1-5, the full variable domain is DGGITQSPKYLFRKEGQNVTLSCEQNLNHDAMYWYRQDPGQGLRLIYYSQIVNDFQKGDIAEGYSVSREKKESFPLTVTSAQKNPTAFYLCASSIDSDQPQHFGDGTRLSIL.

The rearrangement joins TRBV28 to TRBJ2-3; maybe TRBD2 (6 bases). The V end was cut by 7 bases, the J end by 4 bases, with 6 bases between. The CDR3 loop spans 11 amino acids. Per the germline V gene, CDR1 is MDHEN and CDR2 is SYDVKM. CDR3 region: CASTGADTQYF. The CDR3 bases are TGTGCCAGCACGGGGGCAGATACGCAGTATTTT. The full variable domain, completed using reference TRBV28 and TRBJ2-3, is DVKVTQSSRYLVKRTGEKVFLECVQDMDHENMFWYRQDPGLGLRLIYFSYDVKMKEKGDIPEGYSVSREKKERFSLILESASTNQTSMYLCASTGADTQYFGPGTRLTVL.

The chain couples TRBV25-1 to TRBJ1-2; D gene uncertain. Trimming left V 2 bases short and J 0 bases short, with 10 bases between. The CDR3 contains 15 residues. The germline V gene encodes CDR1 MGHDK and CDR2 SYGVNS. Written as DNA, the CDR3 is TGTGCCAGCAGTGAAGGAGGGAGTACTAACTATGGCTACACCTTC. Translating it yields CASSEGGSTNYGYTF.

The genes are TRBV27 and TRBJ1-2, with D maybe TRBD1 (6 bases). Germline-derived CDR1 and CDR2 are MNHEY and SMNVEV (reference sequence). Trimming stripped 5 bases from V and 8 bases from J, with 15 bases between. The CDR3 is 13 amino acids. CDR3 in amino acids: CASSRGGSGGYTF. The CDR3 DNA sequence: TGTGCCAGCAGTAGAGGGGGTTCTGGAGGCTACACCTTC.

V usage is TRBV5-1 and J usage is TRBJ2-2, with 9 bases aligning to TRBD1. Germline V gene data show CDR1 as SGHRS and CDR2 as YFSETQ. The V segment lost 3 bases and the J segment 4 bases; nucleotides outside the gene matches: 4. The CDR3 runs 15 residues. In nucleotides, the CDR3 is TGCGCCAGCAGCTGGGACAGGGTCGGCACCGGGGAGCTGTTTTTT. It yields the protein CASSWDRVGTGELFF.

The chain couples TRBV7-3 to TRBJ1-5; 9 nucleotides line up with TRBD1. This CDR3 is 13 amino acids long. From germline, CDR1 is SGHTA and CDR2 FQGTGA. J was trimmed by 5 bases and V by 4 bases; bases with no gene match: 0. The chain's CDR3 is CASSWDRDQPQHF. The CDR3 region has the DNA TGTGCCAGCAGCTGGGACAGGGATCAGCCCCAGCATTTT.

The chain has TRBV10-3 and TRBJ2-2, with a weak D call TRBD1 (6 bases). Germline assignment: CDR1 ENHRY and CDR2 SYGVKD. The CDR3 runs 16 residues. V lost 2 bases to trimming and J lost 6 bases, with 16 bases between them. This chain's CDR3 is CAISETQGQLAGELFF. Written as DNA, the CDR3 is TGTGCCATCAGTGAGACCCAGGGACAATTGGCCGGGGAGCTGTTTTTT.

V and J are TRBV5-6 and TRBJ2-1, with TRBD2 identical over 9 bases. The germline V gene encodes CDR1 SGHDT and CDR2 YYEEEE. This CDR3 has 15 amino acids. The J segment lost 4 bases and the V segment lost 0 bases, leaving 2 bases of the junction unmatched. The CDR3 DNA reads as TGTGCCAGCAGCTTGGAAGCGGGGGGTTACAATGAGCAGTTCTTC. It is translated as CASSLEAGGYNEQFF.

The chain combines TRBV5-1 with TRBJ1-4, with 8 positions matching TRBD1. The CDR3 totals 16 residues. The J segment lost 5 bases and the V segment lost 0 bases, leaving 6 bases of the junction unmatched. In germline, CDR1 is SGHRS, CDR2 YFSETQ. CDR3 sequence reads: CASSLGITGGNEKLFF. CDR3 in DNA: TGCGCCAGCAGCTTGGGTATTACAGGGGGGAATGAAAAACTGTTTTTT.

The rearrangement links TRBV30 to TRBJ1-1, with D possibly matching TRBD1 (5 bases). Germline V CDR1 and CDR2: GTSNPN, SVGIG (reference sequence). The CDR3 sequence is 15 residues long. Trimming left V 0 bases short and J 1 base short, with 12 bases between. The CDR3 nucleotides read TGTGCCTGGAGTGTTTTGGGGCAGTCGAACACTGAAGCTTTCTTT. Translation gives CAWSVLGQSNTEAFF.

This clone was found a few times. The genes are TRBV4-2 and TRBJ2-1, with D possibly being TRBD2 (5 bases). Germline CDR1 reads LGHNA; CDR2 reads YNFKEQ. V was pared by 4 bases and J by 5 bases, with 15 bases between. The CDR3 has 15 amino acids. For the CDR3, the DNA is TGTGCCAGCAGCCGTGCCCCCGTGGAGGACAATGAGCAGTTCTTC. Translated: CASSRAPVEDNEQFF.

The rearrangement links TRBV6-5 to TRBJ2-7; TRBD2 agrees at 12 bases. The CDR3 has 13 residues. The germline gives CDR1 MNHEY, CDR2 SVGAGI. The V gene end was trimmed by 6 bases and the J gene end by 6 bases; junction bases not matched to a gene: 3. CDR3 nucleotides: TGTGCCAGCAGAACGGGACTAGCGGGCGAGCAGTACTTC. As protein: CASRTGLAGEQYF.